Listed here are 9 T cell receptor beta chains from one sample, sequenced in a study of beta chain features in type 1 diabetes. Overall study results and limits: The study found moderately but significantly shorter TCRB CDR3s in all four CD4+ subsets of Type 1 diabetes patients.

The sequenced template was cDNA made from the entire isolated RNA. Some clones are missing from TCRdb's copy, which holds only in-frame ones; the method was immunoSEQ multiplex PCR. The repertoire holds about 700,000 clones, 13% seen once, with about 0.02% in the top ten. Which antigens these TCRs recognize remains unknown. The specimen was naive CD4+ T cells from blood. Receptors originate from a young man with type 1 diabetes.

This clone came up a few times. The CDR3 coding sequence is TGCGCCAGCAGCTTGTCCCCAGGGACAGGGGGCAACGAGCAGTACTTC. Protein sequence: CASSLSPGTGGNEQYF. The chain links TRBV5-1 to TRBJ2-7, with 12 bases that match TRBD1. Per germline, CDR1 SGHRS and CDR2 YFSETQ. V dropped 1 base and J dropped 5; count of bases not matched to a gene: 7. The CDR3 is made up of 16 amino acids.

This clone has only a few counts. CDR3 sequence: CASGLVRHNEQFF. DNA of the CDR3: TGTGCTAGTGGTTTGGTCAGACACAATGAGCAGTTCTTC. The chain is built from TRBV12-5 and TRBJ2-1; D gene unclear. The ends were cut back, 0 bases at V and 5 bases at J, with 5 bases in the middle. Germline V gene lookup returns CDR1 LGHNT and CDR2 FRNRAP. There are 13 residues in the CDR3.

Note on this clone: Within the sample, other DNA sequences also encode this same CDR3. The CDR3 DNA reads as TGTGCCAGCAGCGCGAGCTACGAGCAGTACTTC. It specifies CASSASYEQYF. The J gene is TRBJ2-7, the V gene TRBV7-9; D is unresolved. This CDR3 spans 11 amino acids. Germline V CDR1 and CDR2: SEHNR, FQNEAQ (reference sequence). Trimming removed 5 bases from V and 3 bases from J, with 5 bases in between.

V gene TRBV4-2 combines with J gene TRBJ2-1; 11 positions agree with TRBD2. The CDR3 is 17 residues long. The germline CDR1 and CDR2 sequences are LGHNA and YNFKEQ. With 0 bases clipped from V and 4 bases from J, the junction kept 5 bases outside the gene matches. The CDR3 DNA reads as TGTGCCAGCAGCCAAGATCCCGCTAGCGGGGGGTACAATGAGCAGTTCTTC. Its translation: CASSQDPASGGYNEQFF.

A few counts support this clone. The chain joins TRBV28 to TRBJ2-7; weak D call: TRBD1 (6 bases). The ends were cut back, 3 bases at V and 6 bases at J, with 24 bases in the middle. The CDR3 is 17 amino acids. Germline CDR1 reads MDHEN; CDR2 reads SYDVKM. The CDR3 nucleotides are TGTGCCAGCAGTTTCTCGAAAACAGGGACGTTCGGTGGCGAGCAGTACTTC. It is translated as CASSFSKTGTFGGEQYF.

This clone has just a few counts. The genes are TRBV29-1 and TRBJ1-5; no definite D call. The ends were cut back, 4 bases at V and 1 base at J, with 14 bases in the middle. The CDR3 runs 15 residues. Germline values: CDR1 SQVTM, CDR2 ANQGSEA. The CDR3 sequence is CSVVRTFESNQPQHF. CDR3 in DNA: TGCAGCGTTGTAAGGACTTTTGAAAGCAATCAGCCCCAGCATTTT.

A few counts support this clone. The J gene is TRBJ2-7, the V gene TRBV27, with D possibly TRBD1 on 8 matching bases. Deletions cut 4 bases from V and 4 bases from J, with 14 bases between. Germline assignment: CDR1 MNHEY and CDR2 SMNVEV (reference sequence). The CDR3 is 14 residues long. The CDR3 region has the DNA TGTGCCAGCAGTTCACAGGGGGGGCTTTACGAGCAGTACTTC. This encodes CASSSQGGLYEQYF.

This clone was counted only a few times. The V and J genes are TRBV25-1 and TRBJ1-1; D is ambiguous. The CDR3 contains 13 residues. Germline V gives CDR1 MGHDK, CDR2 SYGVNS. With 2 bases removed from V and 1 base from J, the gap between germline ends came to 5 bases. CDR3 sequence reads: CASSEPGNTEAFF. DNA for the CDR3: TGTGCCAGCAGTGAACCGGGGAACACTGAAGCTTTCTTT.

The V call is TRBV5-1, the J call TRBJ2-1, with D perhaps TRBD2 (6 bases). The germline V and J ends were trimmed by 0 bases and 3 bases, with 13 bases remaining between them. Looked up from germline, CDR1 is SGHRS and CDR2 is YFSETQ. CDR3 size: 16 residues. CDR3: CASSLAVASDYNEQFF. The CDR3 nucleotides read TGCGCCAGCAGCTTGGCCGTGGCTAGCGACTACAATGAGCAGTTCTTC.